The 23 T cell receptor beta chains below come from one sample, sequenced in a study of cytomegalovirus exposure and HLA in healthy donors. Amplification used 60 Vbeta primers and 13 Jbeta primers. Produced via immunoSEQ multiplex PCR; TCRdb's table is partial and in-frame only. This sample's clone table lists approximately 40,000 clones. The sequenced sample consisted of PBMCs. The receptors shown here come from a human donor in good health.

This chain joins TRBV6-4 and TRBJ1-4, with D maybe TRBD1 (5 bases). Germline CDR1 and CDR2: MRHNA and SNTAGT. This CDR3 has 13 amino acids. The germline V and J ends were trimmed by 11 bases and 6 bases, with 16 bases remaining between them. The CDR3 DNA reads as TGTGCCTGCGGGACCGCTAAAGATGAAAAACTGTTTTTT. It translates to CACGTAKDEKLFF.

This chain links TRBV29-1 with TRBJ2-5; D gene ambiguous. The closer fit of TRBJ2-7 to the DNA end suggests the J call may be wrong. Germline V gene data show CDR1 as SQVTM and CDR2 as ANQGSEA. The CDR3 extends over 12 amino acids. In DNA form, the CDR3 reads TGCAGCGTTGTGGGCAGTGGGTACGAGCAGTACTTC. This sequence encodes CSVVGSGYEQYF.

Turning to this clone: Its ends do not fully match the called genes, so a read error is possible. The sample contains more than one DNA sequence encoding this CDR3. The J gene is TRBJ1-2, the V gene TRBV30; D gene ambiguous. Germline V lookup: CDR1 GTSNPN, CDR2 SVGIG (reference sequence). The CDR3 extends over 15 amino acids. CDR3: CAGSVSLRTIYGYTF. The CDR3 nucleotides are TGTGCCGGGAGTGTGAGTCTAAGGACTATCTATGGCTACACCTTC.

V and J are TRBV27 and TRBJ2-7; 14 nucleotides align to TRBD2. The CDR3 sequence is 17 residues long. Germline values: CDR1 MNHEY, CDR2 SMNVEV (reference sequence). Trimming cost V 5 bases and J 2 bases; bases outside gene matches: 8. CDR3 protein: CASSPWGLAGETYEQYF. DNA of the CDR3: TGTGCCAGCAGTCCCTGGGGACTAGCGGGGGAAACCTACGAGCAGTACTTC.

The chain recombines TRBV4-1 with TRBJ2-7; TRBD1 might be the D (6 bases). Germline lookup yields CDR1 MGHRA and CDR2 YSYEKL. Trimming cost V 0 bases and J 2 bases, with 11 bases left between them. CDR3 length: 15 amino acids. Here the CDR3 DNA reads TGCGCCAGCAGCCAAGATCGGACAGTTGCCTACGAGCAGTACTTC. Translating it yields CASSQDRTVAYEQYF.

The rearrangement joins TRBV7-9 to TRBJ1-1; D call uncertain. The germline CDR1 and CDR2 sequences are SEHNR and FQNEAQ (reference sequence). Trimming pared 1 base from V and 5 bases from J, leaving 5 bases between. CDR3 length: 12 residues. This CDR3 is CASSLDRTEAFF. The CDR3 coding sequence is TGTGCCAGCAGCTTAGATAGAACTGAAGCTTTCTTT.

The genes are TRBV29-1 and TRBJ1-1; unclear D gene. Trimming pared 5 bases from V and 3 bases from J, leaving 10 bases between. CDR3 size: 12 residues. Germline loops: CDR1 SQVTM, CDR2 ANQGSEA. This CDR3 reads CSVTPADTEAFF. CDR3 coding DNA: TGCAGCGTTACCCCCGCGGACACTGAAGCTTTCTTT.

This chain links TRBV6-1 with TRBJ1-4; tentative D call: TRBD1 (6 bases). The CDR3 has 13 residues. Germline V gene lookup returns CDR1 MNHNS and CDR2 SASEGT. The germline V and J ends were trimmed by 7 bases and 4 bases, with 10 bases remaining between them. CDR3 bases: TGTGCCAGCAATCGACAGGTTAATGAAAAACTGTTTTTT. As protein: CASNRQVNEKLFF.

This sequence joins TRBV7-2 and TRBJ2-2, with D maybe TRBD1 (6 bases). CDR1 and CDR2 from the germline V gene are SGHTA and FQGNSA. The CDR3 totals 16 residues. V was shortened by 5 bases and J by 2 bases, with 15 bases between the two germline ends. CDR3 sequence: CASSPQGLRNTGELFF. CDR3 bases: TGTGCCAGCAGCCCCCAGGGGCTGAGAAACACCGGGGAGCTGTTTTTT.

CDR3 nucleotide sequence: TGTGCCAGCTCACCGACAGGGAACACTGAAGCTTTCTTT. Amino acids: CASSPTGNTEAFF. This chain joins TRBV18 and TRBJ1-1, with D possibly TRBD1 on 6 matching bases. The CDR3 extends over 13 amino acids. CDR1 is KGHSH, CDR2 LQKENI, per germline. Trimming removed 3 bases at V and 1 base at J, with 6 bases between.

This chain connects TRBV6-1 to TRBJ1-6; TRBD1 agrees at 9 bases. Germline V gives CDR1 MNHNS, CDR2 SASEGT. V shed 0 bases, J shed 8 bases, and the junction held 2 bases outside the gene matches. This CDR3 region has 15 residues. The CDR3 bases are TGTGCCAGCAGTGAAGCTAGGGACAGGGATTCACCCCTCCACTTT. It encodes CASSEARDRDSPLHF.

The chain recombines TRBV5-6 with TRBJ2-7; 9 bases map to TRBD1. Germline values: CDR1 SGHDT, CDR2 YYEEEE. V shed 2 bases and J 1 base; nucleotides not matched to a gene: 4. The CDR3 length is 15 residues. Here the CDR3 DNA reads TGTGCCAGCAGCTTCGGGACAGGGTTTTCCTACGAGCAGTACTTC. It codes for CASSFGTGFSYEQYF.

CDR3 sequence: CASSPQQGEANEKLFF. CDR3 nucleotides: TGTGCCAGCTCACCACAACAGGGTGAAGCTAATGAAAAACTGTTTTTT. This chain uses TRBV18 with TRBJ1-4, with TRBD1 as a possible D gene (6 bases). The CDR3 sequence is 16 residues long. The V gene lost 1 base and the J gene lost 3 bases, with 12 bases spanning the gap. Looked up from germline, CDR1 is KGHSH and CDR2 is LQKENI.

This sequence joins TRBV5-1 and TRBJ2-2; D is ambiguous. Germline V gene sequence: CDR1 SGHRS, CDR2 YFSETQ. The CDR3 is 13 amino acids. The V gene lost 4 bases and the J gene lost 7 bases, with 11 bases spanning the gap. The DNA of the CDR3 is TGCGCCAGCAGCCCCTCTCTCAGCGGGGAGCTGTTTTTT. Protein: CASSPSLSGELFF.

This chain joins TRBV9 and TRBJ2-3; TRBD2 is a possible D gene (5 bases). CDR1 is SGDLS and CDR2 is YYNGEE in the germline V gene. Trimming removed 5 bases from V and 1 base from J, with 8 bases in between. This CDR3 contains 13 residues. CDR3 sequence (DNA): TGTGCCAGCAGGGGGAGTGGCACAGATACGCAGTATTTT. Residues: CASRGSGTDTQYF.

The chain couples TRBV6-5 to TRBJ2-7, with 10 bases lining up with TRBD1. Germline-derived CDR1 and CDR2 are MNHEY and SVGAGI. This CDR3 has 15 amino acids. V shed 6 bases, J shed 2 bases, and the junction held 7 bases outside the gene matches. The CDR3 loop is CASRTDRGVAYEQYF. CDR3 bases: TGTGCCAGCAGAACGGACAGGGGGGTTGCCTACGAGCAGTACTTC.

The rearrangement joins TRBV12-5 to TRBJ1-1; no clear D. Germline values: CDR1 LGHNT, CDR2 FRNRAP. The CDR3 is made up of 15 amino acids. V dropped 1 base and J dropped 3 bases, with 12 bases sitting between them. The CDR3 DNA follows: TGTGCTAGTGGTTTGGAACCGAACGGGTACACTGAAGCTTTCTTT. It codes for CASGLEPNGYTEAFF. Together with reference TRBV12-5 and TRBJ1-1, the CDR3 gives the full variable domain: DARVTQTPRHKVTEMGQEVTMRCQPILGHNTVFWYRQTMMQGLELLAYFRNRAPLDDSGMPKDRFSAEMPDATLATLKIQPSEPRDSAVYFCASGLEPNGYTEAFFGQGTRLTVV.

The CDR3 DNA is TGTGCCAGTAGTCGCCTGGAGGGGCCCGGAAACACCATATATTTT. Its protein is CASSRLEGPGNTIYF. The chain couples TRBV19 to TRBJ1-3; possible D gene TRBD1, 5 bases. In germline, CDR1 is LNHDA, CDR2 SQIVND (reference sequence). The V gene lost 5 bases and the J gene lost 4 bases, with 15 bases spanning the gap. This CDR3 has 15 amino acids.

V gene TRBV7-6 combines with J gene TRBJ2-1, with 8 bases matching TRBD2. CDR3 length: 16 residues. V shed 0 bases, J shed 13 bases, and the junction held 14 bases outside the gene matches. The germline gives CDR1 SGHVS, CDR2 FNYEAQ. CDR3 bases: TGTGCCAGCAGCTTAGCGAATCTAGCGGGTCTTGGTGGACAGTTCTTC. Translation: CASSLANLAGLGGQFF. Using reference TRBV7-6 and TRBJ2-1 for the parts outside the CDR3, the full variable domain is GAGVSQSPRYKVTKRGQDVALRCDPISGHVSLYWYRQALGQGPEFLTYFNYEAQQDKSGLPNDRFSAERPEGSISTLTIQRTEQRDSAMYRCASSLANLAGLGGQFFGPGTRLTVL.

The chain recombines TRBV27 with TRBJ1-5; D possibly corresponds to TRBD1 (6 bases). The V gene's germline CDR1 is MNHEY and CDR2 SMNVEV (reference sequence). This CDR3 has 13 residues. Trimming left V 4 bases short and J 9 bases short, with 13 bases between. The CDR3 region is CASSSTGSGPQHF. The CDR3 nucleotides are TGTGCCAGCAGTTCCACAGGGAGCGGGCCCCAGCATTTT.

The gene calls are TRBV7-9 and TRBJ2-7; 10 bases map to TRBD1. The V gene's germline CDR1 is SEHNR and CDR2 FQNEAQ (reference sequence). V lost 1 base to trimming and J lost 5 bases; unmatched junction nucleotides: 5. This CDR3 contains 15 residues. In DNA, the CDR3 is TGTGCCAGCAGCTTAGGAGGGACAGGGGACGACGAGCAGTACTTC. Protein sequence: CASSLGGTGDDEQYF.

The DNA for the CDR3 is TGTGCCAGCAGCTTAAGAGGAGATAGCAATCAGCCCCAGCATTTT. Amino acids: CASSLRGDSNQPQHF. This rearrangement joins TRBV11-2 to TRBJ1-5; D ambiguous. The V end was cut by 2 bases, the J end by 0 bases, with 8 bases between. CDR3 length: 15 amino acids. Germline CDR1 and CDR2: SGHAT and FQNNGV.

The chain combines TRBV5-1 with TRBJ1-3, with unresolved D. Germline CDR1 is SGHRS and CDR2 is YFSETQ. The V and J ends lost 0 bases and 1 base respectively, with 8 bases between them. This CDR3 has 15 residues. The CDR3: CASSLGGGSGNTIYF. Written as DNA, the CDR3 is TGCGCCAGCAGCTTGGGTGGCGGATCTGGAAACACCATATATTTT.